This record looks at one T cell receptor beta chain sequence and its context. The assay was immunoSEQ multiplex PCR, and TCRdb's table has in-frame clones only and misses some. The data contain more than 150,000 clones, approximately 80% of them singletons. This specimen comes from a study of blood T cell repertoires in COVID-19. Study at large: COVID-19 samples, acute and convalescent, were from the United States, Italy and Spain.

With 6 bases clipped from V and 3 bases from J, the junction kept 5 bases outside the gene matches. CDR1 and CDR2 from the germline V gene are WSHSY and SAAADI. There are 15 residues in the CDR3. V usage is TRBV10-2 and J usage is TRBJ2-6, with TRBD1 identical over 7 bases. The source is a man in his sixties who had been exposed to COVID-19. The sequenced sample was PBMCs or T cells enriched from blood (not recorded which). CDR3 DNA: TGCGCCAGCAGAGTCACAGGGGTTGGGGCCAACGTCCTGACTTTC. Residues: CASRVTGVGANVLTF.